This TCR beta chain is drawn from a study of tumor T cells in aggressive B-cell lymphoma (dated by TCRdb to about 2017). CDR1 is given as MGHRA and CDR2 as YSYEKL, both from the germline V gene. The germline V end is reduced by 6 bases and the J end by 0 bases; junction bases left unmatched: 4. Measured from the cysteine to the phenylalanine, the CDR3 is 15 residues long. The CDR3 DNA has 45 bases and is translated from base 1. Comment on this clone: No cognate antigen has been identified for it. Base qualities are not at hand, and no much larger clone is one base apart.

The method was the immunoSEQ multiplex PCR assay. TCRdb re-hosts the immuneACCESS table, in-frame sequences only. Its copies lack some clones; in the studies checked, an unresolved V gene accounts for under half of them, and the cause for the rest is not known. This sample has about 2,200 clones in its table, and 85% of those were observed once. Approximately 3% of the sample is in the top ten clones. Rearrangement joined TRBV4-1 to TRBJ2-2, with 7 bases in between that match TRBD1. The TCR originated in an adult with diffuse large B cell lymphoma. Sample: tumor tissue. Here is the DNA: TGCGCCAGCAGTCAGACAGGGTCGAACACCGGGGAGCTGTTTTTT. This codes for CASSQTGSNTGELFF.